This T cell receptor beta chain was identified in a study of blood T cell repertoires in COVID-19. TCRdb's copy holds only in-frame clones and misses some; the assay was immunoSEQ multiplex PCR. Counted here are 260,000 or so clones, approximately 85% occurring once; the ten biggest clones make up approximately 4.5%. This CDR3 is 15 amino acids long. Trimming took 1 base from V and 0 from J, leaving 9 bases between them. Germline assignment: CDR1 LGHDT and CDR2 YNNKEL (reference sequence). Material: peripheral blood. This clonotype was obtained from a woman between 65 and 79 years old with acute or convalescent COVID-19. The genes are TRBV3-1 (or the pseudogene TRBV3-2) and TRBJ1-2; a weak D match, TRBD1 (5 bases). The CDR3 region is CASSQGGVTNYGYTF. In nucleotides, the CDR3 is TGTGCCAGCAGCCAAGGGGGGGTCACTAACTATGGCTACACCTTC.